Listed below are T cell receptor beta chains from one sample, sequenced in a study of blood T cell repertoires in COVID-19. This table comes from immunoSEQ multiplex PCR, and its TCRdb copy is limited to in-frame clones, with some not included. Counted here are 250,000 to 400,000 clones, about 89% occurring once; the ten biggest clones make up approximately 4.7%. The sequenced material came from PBMCs or T cells enriched from blood (not recorded which). These receptors were collected from a man between 60 and 75 years old who had recovered from COVID-19. The CDR3 runs from the conserved cysteine through the conserved F or W. Each record gives: V gene, clone size, D gene, J gene, CDR3 protein, CDR3 DNA. A D gene is named only where the DNA matches it firmly. Rows give clone size only sometimes, using once, few, many, or a class for an expanded clone.

V: TRBV5-6; size: .; D: TRBD2; J: TRBJ2-3; CDR3: CASSRTSGTGDTQYF; DNA: TGTGCCAGCAGCCGAACTAGCGGGACAGGAGATACGCAGTATTTT
V: TRBV19; size: .; D: .; J: TRBJ2-1; CDR3: CASSIYVLVNTGEQFF; DNA: TGTGCCAGTAGTATCTACGTGTTGGTGAATACTGGTGAGCAGTTCTTC
V: TRBV9; size: .; D: TRBD2; J: TRBJ2-7; CDR3: CASSRTSGSYEQYF; DNA: TGTGCCAGCAGCCGGACTAGCGGTTCCTACGAGCAGTACTTC
V: TRBV2; size: .; D: .; J: TRBJ1-6; CDR3: CASISDYNSPLHF; DNA: TGTGCCAGCATCAGTGACTATAATTCACCCCTCCACTTT
V: TRBV5-6; size: few; D: TRBD2; J: TRBJ2-7; CDR3: CASNIAGSIYEQYF; DNA: TGTGCCAGCAACATAGCGGGATCGATCTACGAGCAGTACTTC
V: TRBV10-2; size: .; D: .; J: TRBJ1-1; CDR3: CASSFQGGNTEAFF; DNA: TGCGCCAGCAGTTTTCAGGGAGGGAACACTGAAGCTTTCTTT
V: TRBV21-1; size: .; D: .; J: TRBJ2-2; CDR3: CASSKGGQQGNTGELFF; DNA: TGTGCCAGCAGCAAAGGAGGTCAACAGGGGAACACCGGGGAGCTGTTTTTT
V: TRBV28; size: once; D: .; J: TRBJ2-7; CDR3: CASSLRQVYEQYF; DNA: TGTGCCAGCAGTTTACGACAGGTCTACGAGCAGTACTTC
V: TRBV5-1; size: .; D: .; J: TRBJ2-1; CDR3: CASSFGVSYNEQFF; DNA: TGCGCCAGCAGCTTTGGAGTCTCCTACAATGAGCAGTTCTTC
V: TRBV3-1/TRBV3-2; size: .; D: .; J: TRBJ2-7; CDR3: CASSLAKLDESLEQYF; DNA: TGTGCCAGCAGCCTAGCCAAGCTTGATGAGTCCCTCGAGCAGTACTTC
V: TRBV21-1; size: .; D: .; J: TRBJ1-1; CDR3: CASSLRGHTEAFF; DNA: TGTGCCAGCAGCCTCAGGGGGCACACTGAAGCTTTCTTT
V: TRBV3-1/TRBV3-2; size: .; D: .; J: TRBJ2-7; CDR3: CASSQDRRGLYEQYF; DNA: TGTGCCAGCAGCCAAGATAGGAGGGGCTTGTACGAGCAGTACTTC
V: TRBV24-1; size: .; D: TRBD1; J: TRBJ2-3; CDR3: CATSDWGQGRRTDTQYF; DNA: TGTGCCACCAGTGACTGGGGACAGGGTAGAAGAACAGATACGCAGTATTTT
V: TRBV5-6; size: .; D: .; J: TRBJ2-1; CDR3: CASSLGPPSYNEQFF; DNA: TGTGCCAGCAGCTTGGGGCCCCCGTCCTACAATGAGCAGTTCTTC
V: TRBV20-1; size: .; D: .; J: TRBJ1-2; CDR3: CSASGGNGYTF; DNA: TGCAGTGCTAGCGGCGGGAATGGCTACACCTTC
V: TRBV6-5; size: .; D: .; J: TRBJ1-1; CDR3: CASNEQGRRTEAFF; DNA: TGTGCCAGCAACGAACAAGGGAGGCGCACTGAAGCTTTCTTT
V: TRBV5-4; size: .; D: .; J: TRBJ1-6; CDR3: CASSTKALGEDSPLHF; DNA: TGTGCCAGCAGCACAAAAGCTCTCGGGGAAGATTCACCCCTCCACTTT
V: TRBV5-1; size: .; D: .; J: TRBJ2-5; CDR3: CASSLADLETQYF; DNA: TGCGCCAGCAGCTTGGCAGATCTCGAGACCCAGTACTTC
V: TRBV5-4; size: .; D: TRBD1; J: TRBJ2-5; CDR3: CASSVDRGRETQYF; DNA: TGTGCCAGCAGCGTGGACAGGGGGCGGGAGACCCAGTACTTC
V: TRBV6-6; size: .; D: TRBD1; J: TRBJ1-6; CDR3: CASRDRVIQALHF; DNA: TGTGCCAGCAGGGACAGGGTAATTCAGGCCCTCCACTTT
V: TRBV5-1; size: .; D: .; J: TRBJ2-3; CDR3: CASSPGWRVVGTDTQYF; DNA: TGCGCCAGCAGCCCCGGCTGGCGGGTGGTCGGCACAGATACGCAGTATTTT
V: TRBV4-2; size: .; D: TRBD1; J: TRBJ1-4; CDR3: CASSPDRGGEKLFF; DNA: TGTGCCAGCAGCCCGGACAGGGGAGGAGAAAAACTGTTTTTT
V: TRBV28; size: .; D: .; J: TRBJ1-3; CDR3: CASSFIGNTIYF; DNA: TGTGCCAGCAGTTTTATAGGAAACACCATATATTTT
V: TRBV4-3; size: .; D: .; J: TRBJ1-2; CDR3: CASSQGQNYGYTF; DNA: TGCGCCAGCAGCCAAGGGCAGAACTATGGCTACACCTTC
V: TRBV28; size: .; D: .; J: TRBJ1-5; CDR3: CASSLVNQPQHF; DNA: TGTGCCAGCAGTCTCGTCAATCAGCCCCAGCATTTT
V: TRBV27; size: .; D: .; J: TRBJ2-7; CDR3: CASSLGLLSYEQYF; DNA: TGTGCCAGCAGTTTGGGACTCCTCTCCTACGAGCAGTACTTC
V: TRBV6-5; size: .; D: TRBD2; J: TRBJ2-1; CDR3: CASGRLAGVNEQFF; DNA: TGTGCCAGCGGACGACTAGCGGGAGTTAATGAGCAGTTCTTC
V: TRBV11-3; size: .; D: TRBD1; J: TRBJ2-2; CDR3: CASTPQGAANTGELFF; DNA: TGTGCCAGCACCCCACAGGGGGCCGCGAACACCGGGGAGCTGTTTTTT
V: TRBV10-1; size: .; D: TRBD1; J: TRBJ2-7; CDR3: CASSDGQGAKPSYEQYF; DNA: TGCGCCAGCAGTGACGGACAGGGGGCTAAACCCTCCTACGAGCAGTACTTC
V: TRBV15; size: .; D: .; J: TRBJ2-2; CDR3: CATSRAQALNTGELFF; DNA: TGTGCCACCAGCAGAGCACAGGCGCTGAACACCGGGGAGCTGTTTTTT
V: TRBV7-2; size: .; D: TRBD2; J: TRBJ2-7; CDR3: CASSLVRTSGSSEQYF; DNA: TGTGCCAGCAGCTTAGTGAGGACTAGCGGGAGTAGCGAGCAGTACTTC
V: TRBV18; size: .; D: .; J: TRBJ1-6; CDR3: CASSPDRIELNSPLHF; DNA: TGTGCCAGCTCACCTGACAGGATAGAGCTAAATTCACCCCTCCACTTT
V: TRBV7-3; size: .; D: .; J: TRBJ1-3; CDR3: CASSLTGGVSGNTIYF; DNA: TGTGCCAGCAGCTTAACAGGGGGAGTCTCTGGAAACACCATATATTTT
V: TRBV5-5; size: .; D: TRBD2; J: TRBJ2-1; CDR3: CASSFGPREVSYNEQFF; DNA: TGTGCCAGCAGCTTCGGTCCGCGGGAGGTTTCCTACAATGAGCAGTTCTTC
V: TRBV18; size: .; D: TRBD2; J: TRBJ2-3; CDR3: CASSPYGRSTDTQYF; DNA: TGTGCCAGCTCACCCTACGGGAGGAGCACAGATACGCAGTATTTT
V: TRBV28; size: .; D: .; J: TRBJ1-2; CDR3: CASSLTRGGSYTF; DNA: TGTGCCAGCAGTTTAACCAGGGGTGGGAGCTACACCTTC
V: TRBV24-1; size: .; D: TRBD1; J: TRBJ1-5; CDR3: CATSDAGTGSNQPQHF; DNA: TGTGCCACCAGTGATGCCGGGACAGGGTCCAATCAGCCCCAGCATTTT
V: TRBV7-2; size: .; D: .; J: TRBJ2-7; CDR3: CASSLAPGTSAYEQYF; DNA: TGTGCCAGCAGCTTAGCCCCCGGGACTTCAGCCTACGAGCAGTACTTC
V: TRBV11-1; size: .; D: .; J: TRBJ2-7; CDR3: CASSWGGASYEQYF; DNA: TGTGCCAGCAGCTGGGGCGGGGCCTCCTACGAGCAGTACTTC
V: TRBV28; size: once; D: .; J: TRBJ1-3; CDR3: CASSLASASGNTIYF; DNA: TGTGCCAGCAGTCTTGCCAGCGCCTCTGGAAACACCATATATTTT
V: TRBV7-9; size: .; D: TRBD1; J: TRBJ2-2; CDR3: CASSMGTGTGELFF; DNA: TGTGCCAGCAGCATGGGGACAGGCACCGGGGAGCTGTTTTTT
V: TRBV9; size: .; D: TRBD1; J: TRBJ1-4; CDR3: CASSGGQLATNEKLFF; DNA: TGTGCCAGCAGCGGGGGACAGCTTGCAACTAATGAAAAACTGTTTTTT
V: TRBV2; size: .; D: TRBD1; J: TRBJ1-4; CDR3: CASRAGTGVNEKLFF; DNA: TGTGCCAGCAGAGCAGGGACAGGAGTTAATGAAAAACTGTTTTTT
V: TRBV7-9; size: .; D: .; J: TRBJ1-5; CDR3: CASSLAVGSPGGPQHF; DNA: TGTGCCAGCAGCTTAGCGGTGGGCAGCCCTGGAGGTCCCCAGCATTTT
V: TRBV3-1/TRBV3-2; size: .; D: TRBD2; J: TRBJ2-7; CDR3: CASSQTGKLAGTLYEQYF; DNA: TGTGCCAGCAGCCAGACGGGAAAACTAGCGGGGACCCTTTACGAGCAGTACTTC
V: TRBV5-1; size: .; D: .; J: TRBJ2-7; CDR3: CASSLEGVYAYEQYF; DNA: TGCGCCAGCAGCTTGGAAGGGGTGTACGCCTACGAGCAGTACTTC
V: TRBV18; size: .; D: .; J: TRBJ2-6; CDR3: CASSLGGRSSGANVLTF; DNA: TGTGCCAGCTCACTCGGCGGTAGAAGCTCTGGGGCCAACGTCCTGACTTTC
V: TRBV19; size: .; D: .; J: TRBJ1-1; CDR3: CASSMNREAFF; DNA: TGTGCCAGTAGTATGAACAGAGAAGCTTTCTTT